This T cell receptor beta chain was recovered during a study of early stage breast cancer tumors. The wider study: ER+/PR+/HER2- status applied to about 70% of the 16 invasive breast tumors.

This clone was detected only once. V was shortened by 2 bases and J by 4 bases, with 9 bases between the two germline ends. This CDR3 is built from 14 residues. The germline V gene has CDR1 LNHDA and CDR2 SQIVND (reference sequence). Assay: immunoSEQ multiplex PCR; the TCRdb copy retains only in-frame clones and omits some. The sample holds more than 55,000 clones, over 65% seen once. The sample taken for sequencing was blood. This sequence joins TRBV19 and TRBJ1-5; D is possibly TRBD1 (5 bases). The TCR originated in a person aged 25-39 years with breast cancer. Here the CDR3 DNA reads TGTGCCAGTAGTATAAGAGGGGAAAATCAGCCCCAGCATTTT. It encodes CASSIRGENQPQHF.